Given below is one T cell receptor (beta chain) in context. The sample is drawn from a study of blood T cell repertoires in COVID-19. As for the study in general: There were acute and convalescent COVID-19 samples, and they came from the United States, Italy and Spain.

In the original workflow: Reference gene primer amplification gave nucleated cell count estimates. Some clones are missing from TCRdb's copy, which holds only in-frame ones; the method was immunoSEQ multiplex PCR. That table gives V, J and clone size, and the DNA gave D and trimming. Here the sample spans more than 150,000 clones, about four fifths being singletons. Trimming cost V 0 bases and J 0 bases; bases outside gene matches: 7. The V gene's germline CDR1 is SGDLS and CDR2 YYNGEE. This CDR3 comprises 17 residues. The chain combines TRBV9 with TRBJ2-7; 9 nucleotides line up with TRBD2. The source material was peripheral blood. The source is a man in his sixties with acute or convalescent COVID-19. Here the CDR3 DNA reads TGTGCCAGCAGCGTAGGTGGGCGGGAGGGTTACTCCTACGAGCAGTACTTC. Amino acid sequence: CASSVGGREGYSYEQYF.